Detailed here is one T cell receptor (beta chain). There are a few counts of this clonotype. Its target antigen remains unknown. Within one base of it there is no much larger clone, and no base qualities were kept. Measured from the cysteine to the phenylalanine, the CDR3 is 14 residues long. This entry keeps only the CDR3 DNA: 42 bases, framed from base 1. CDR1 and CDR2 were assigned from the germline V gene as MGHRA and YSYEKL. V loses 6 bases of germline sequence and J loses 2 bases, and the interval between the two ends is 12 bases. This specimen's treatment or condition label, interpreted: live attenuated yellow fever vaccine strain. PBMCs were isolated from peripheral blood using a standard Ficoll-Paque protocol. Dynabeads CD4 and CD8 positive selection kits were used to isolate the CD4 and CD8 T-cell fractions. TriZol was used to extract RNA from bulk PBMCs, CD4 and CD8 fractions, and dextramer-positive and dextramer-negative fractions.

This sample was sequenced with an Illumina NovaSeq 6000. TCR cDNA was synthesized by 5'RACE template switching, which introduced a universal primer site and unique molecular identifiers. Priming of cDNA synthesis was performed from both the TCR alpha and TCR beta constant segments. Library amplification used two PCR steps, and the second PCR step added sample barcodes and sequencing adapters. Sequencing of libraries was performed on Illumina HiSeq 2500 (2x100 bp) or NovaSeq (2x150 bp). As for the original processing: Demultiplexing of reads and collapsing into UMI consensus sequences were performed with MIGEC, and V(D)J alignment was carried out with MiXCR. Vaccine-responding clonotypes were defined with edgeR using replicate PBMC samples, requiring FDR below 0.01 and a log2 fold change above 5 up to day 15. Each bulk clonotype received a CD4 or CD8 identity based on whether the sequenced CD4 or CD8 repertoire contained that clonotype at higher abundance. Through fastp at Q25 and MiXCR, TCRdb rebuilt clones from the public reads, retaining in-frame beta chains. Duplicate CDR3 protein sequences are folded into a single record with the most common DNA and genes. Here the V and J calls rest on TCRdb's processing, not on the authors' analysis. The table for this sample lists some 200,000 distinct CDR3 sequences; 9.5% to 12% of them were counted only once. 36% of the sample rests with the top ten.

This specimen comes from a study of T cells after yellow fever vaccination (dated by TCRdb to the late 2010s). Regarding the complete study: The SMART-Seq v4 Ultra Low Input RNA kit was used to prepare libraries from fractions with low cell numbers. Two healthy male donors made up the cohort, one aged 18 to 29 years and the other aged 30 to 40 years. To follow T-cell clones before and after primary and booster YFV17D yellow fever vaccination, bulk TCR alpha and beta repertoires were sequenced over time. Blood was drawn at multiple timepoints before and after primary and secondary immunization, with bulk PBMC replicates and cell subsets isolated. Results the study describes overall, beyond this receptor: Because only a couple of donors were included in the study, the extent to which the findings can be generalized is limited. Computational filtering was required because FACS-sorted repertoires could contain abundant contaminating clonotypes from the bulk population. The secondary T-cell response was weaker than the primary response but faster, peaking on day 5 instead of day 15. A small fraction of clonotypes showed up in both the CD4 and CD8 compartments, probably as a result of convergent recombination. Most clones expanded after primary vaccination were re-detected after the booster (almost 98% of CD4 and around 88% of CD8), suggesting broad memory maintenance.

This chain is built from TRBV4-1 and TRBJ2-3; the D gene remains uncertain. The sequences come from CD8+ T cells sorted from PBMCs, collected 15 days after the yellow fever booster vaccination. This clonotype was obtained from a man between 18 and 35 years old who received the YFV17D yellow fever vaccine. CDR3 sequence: CASRWGIDTDTQYF. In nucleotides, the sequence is TGCGCCAGCAGGTGGGGAATAGACACAGATACGCAGTATTTT.